The rows below give T cell receptor beta chains drawn from one sample of a study of shared clonotypes between healthy human individuals. Using immunoSEQ multiplex PCR, the repertoire was profiled, and TCRdb retains in-frame clones only, with some absent. The table includes some 1 million clones, approximately 72% detected once. The sample consisted of memory CD4+ T cells sorted from blood. These receptors were collected from a man younger than 35 in good health. CDR3s include the opening cysteine and the closing phenylalanine or tryptophan. A D gene is named only where the DNA matches it firmly. For some rows the clone size is stated as once, few or many, or as a class when expanded; others skip it.

V gene: TRBV19
D gene: -
clone size: -
J gene: TRBJ1-4
CDR3 DNA: TGTGCCAGTAGGGCCCCGAGGGTCGTTGATGAAAAACTGTTTTTT
CDR3 protein: CASRAPRVVDEKLFF

V gene: TRBV6-1
D gene: TRBD1
clone size: -
J gene: TRBJ1-3
CDR3 DNA: TGTGCCAGCATAAGGGGGCAGGGGTCTGGAAACACCATATATTTT
CDR3 protein: CASIRGQGSGNTIYF

V gene: TRBV28
D gene: TRBD1
clone size: -
J gene: TRBJ1-1
CDR3 DNA: TGTGCCAGCAGACGACAGGGCGGGAGCACTGAAGCTTTCTTT
CDR3 protein: CASRRQGGSTEAFF

V gene: TRBV28
D gene: -
clone size: -
J gene: TRBJ1-6
CDR3 DNA: TGTGCCAGCAGACCACTCCGGGTTCCCTATAATTCACCCCTCCACTTT
CDR3 protein: CASRPLRVPYNSPLHF

V gene: TRBV7-2
D gene: -
clone size: -
J gene: TRBJ2-2
CDR3 DNA: TGTGCCAGCAGCACGGGACCAAACACCGGGGAGCTGTTTTTT
CDR3 protein: CASSTGPNTGELFF

V gene: TRBV5-1
D gene: -
clone size: many
J gene: TRBJ2-7
CDR3 DNA: TGCGCCAGCAGCCCGGGACCTTCTTACGAGCAGTACTTC
CDR3 protein: CASSPGPSYEQYF

V gene: TRBV6-1
D gene: -
clone size: -
J gene: TRBJ2-3
CDR3 DNA: TGTGCCAGCAGTGAACACAAGCTTAGCACAGATACGCAGTATTTT
CDR3 protein: CASSEHKLSTDTQYF

V gene: TRBV19
D gene: -
clone size: -
J gene: TRBJ2-3
CDR3 DNA: TGTGCCAGTAGTAGGTGGAACCCAGATACGCAGTATTTT
CDR3 protein: CASSRWNPDTQYF

V gene: TRBV7-6
D gene: -
clone size: once
J gene: TRBJ2-2
CDR3 DNA: TGTGCCAGCAGCTCCAGCTCACTAGCCAGCGGGGAGCTGTTTTTT
CDR3 protein: CASSSSSLASGELFF

V gene: TRBV6-4
D gene: -
clone size: few
J gene: TRBJ1-5
CDR3 DNA: TGTGCCAGCAGTCCAGTGGAGGGCGGGCAGCCCCAGCATTTT
CDR3 protein: CASSPVEGGQPQHF

V gene: TRBV5-6
D gene: TRBD1
clone size: -
J gene: TRBJ1-2
CDR3 DNA: TGTGCCAGCAGCTTGGGACAGGGTGAAGGCTACACCTTC
CDR3 protein: CASSLGQGEGYTF

V gene: TRBV6-5
D gene: TRBD2
clone size: -
J gene: TRBJ2-7
CDR3 DNA: TGTGCCAGCAGTTACTCTAGCGGGGCCCTCTACGAGCAGTACTTC
CDR3 protein: CASSYSSGALYEQYF

V gene: TRBV6-1
D gene: -
clone size: many
J gene: TRBJ1-1
CDR3 DNA: TGTGCCAGCAGTGAAAGGAGCACTGAAGCTTTCTTT
CDR3 protein: CASSERSTEAFF

V gene: TRBV19
D gene: TRBD1
clone size: -
J gene: TRBJ1-1
CDR3 DNA: TGTGCCAGTAGTCCCACTAGGACAGGAAGGAGCCCAATTAACACTGAAGCTTTCTTT
CDR3 protein: CASSPTRTGRSPINTEAFF

V gene: TRBV2
D gene: -
clone size: -
J gene: TRBJ2-5
CDR3 DNA: TGTGCCTTGTTAAGGGGATTTCAAGAGACCCAGTACTTC
CDR3 protein: CALLRGFQETQYF

V gene: TRBV11-2
D gene: -
clone size: -
J gene: TRBJ2-2
CDR3 DNA: TGTGCCAGCAGCTTAGCCGTCGGGAGAGCCGGGGAGCTGTTTTTT
CDR3 protein: CASSLAVGRAGELFF

V gene: TRBV14
D gene: TRBD2
clone size: many
J gene: TRBJ2-1
CDR3 DNA: TGTGCCAGCAGCCTCCGCCCGGGGGGTATATCCTACAATGAGCAGTTCTTC
CDR3 protein: CASSLRPGGISYNEQFF

V gene: TRBV9
D gene: -
clone size: -
J gene: TRBJ2-3
CDR3 DNA: TGTGCCAGCAGCCCCGGGGACGCCCGATTACTGTATTTT
CDR3 protein: CASSPGDARLLYF

V gene: TRBV7-3
D gene: -
clone size: -
J gene: TRBJ1-1
CDR3 DNA: TGTGCCAGCAGTGCCGAGTTGAACACTGAAGCTTTCTTT
CDR3 protein: CASSAELNTEAFF

V gene: TRBV11-2
D gene: -
clone size: -
J gene: TRBJ2-1
CDR3 DNA: TGTGCCAGCAGCAAACGTGAGGCGTCCCATGAGCAGTTCTTC
CDR3 protein: CASSKREASHEQFF

V gene: TRBV6-6
D gene: TRBD1
clone size: -
J gene: TRBJ1-3
CDR3 DNA: TGTGCCAGCAGTTACGACAGGGCCTCTGGAAACACCATATATTTT
CDR3 protein: CASSYDRASGNTIYF

V gene: TRBV10-2
D gene: -
clone size: -
J gene: TRBJ2-7
CDR3 DNA: TGCGCCAGCAGTGAGTCGAGGACATCTTCCTACGAGCAGTACTTC
CDR3 protein: CASSESRTSSYEQYF

V gene: TRBV5-1
D gene: -
clone size: once
J gene: TRBJ1-1
CDR3 DNA: TGCGCCAGCAGCTTGGCCCTGGCCGGCACTGAAGCTTTCTTT
CDR3 protein: CASSLALAGTEAFF

V gene: TRBV27
D gene: -
clone size: -
J gene: TRBJ2-7
CDR3 DNA: TGTGCCAGCAGTTCCCGGACTGGGAGCTCCTACGAGCAGTACTTC
CDR3 protein: CASSSRTGSSYEQYF

V gene: TRBV11-2
D gene: -
clone size: -
J gene: TRBJ1-2
CDR3 DNA: TGTGCCAGCAGCTTAAATCTTCGCAGGGTGGGCTACACCTTC
CDR3 protein: CASSLNLRRVGYTF

V gene: TRBV15
D gene: -
clone size: once
J gene: TRBJ2-7
CDR3 DNA: TGTGCCACCAGCAGAGTAGGGTTGGGCGAGCAGTACTTC
CDR3 protein: CATSRVGLGEQYF

V gene: TRBV5-1
D gene: TRBD1
clone size: -
J gene: TRBJ2-5
CDR3 DNA: TGCGCCAGCAGCTTGGGGGATACAGGGGGCCAGAAGACCCAGTACTTC
CDR3 protein: CASSLGDTGGQKTQYF

V gene: TRBV10-3
D gene: -
clone size: -
J gene: TRBJ1-5
CDR3 DNA: TGTGCCATCAGTGAGTCTATCTTTAGCAATCAGCCCCAGCATTTT
CDR3 protein: CAISESIFSNQPQHF

V gene: TRBV5-1
D gene: -
clone size: -
J gene: TRBJ1-1
CDR3 DNA: TGCGCCAGCACCCGGGACAATTTGAACACTGAAGCTTTCTTT
CDR3 protein: CASTRDNLNTEAFF

V gene: TRBV10-3
D gene: -
clone size: -
J gene: TRBJ2-6
CDR3 DNA: TGTGCCATCAGAAGCCAGGGGTCCACTGGGGCCAACGTCCTGACTTTC
CDR3 protein: CAIRSQGSTGANVLTF

V gene: TRBV6-1
D gene: -
clone size: once
J gene: TRBJ2-2
CDR3 DNA: TGTGCCAGCAGTGATTTGGGGCAGTCAAACACCGGGGAGCTGTTTTTT
CDR3 protein: CASSDLGQSNTGELFF

V gene: TRBV11-2
D gene: -
clone size: -
J gene: TRBJ1-2
CDR3 DNA: TGTGCCAGCAGCTTTTCAGGGGCAGGGGATAACTATGGCTACACCTTC
CDR3 protein: CASSFSGAGDNYGYTF

V gene: TRBV5-1
D gene: -
clone size: -
J gene: TRBJ2-3
CDR3 DNA: TGCGCCAGCAGGCCCGGGACCGCTAACTCAGATACGCAGTATTTT
CDR3 protein: CASRPGTANSDTQYF

V gene: TRBV7-3
D gene: -
clone size: once
J gene: TRBJ2-2
CDR3 DNA: TGTGCCAGCAGCTCGGGGTACACCGGGGAGCTGTTTTTT
CDR3 protein: CASSSGYTGELFF

V gene: TRBV27
D gene: -
clone size: many
J gene: TRBJ2-2
CDR3 DNA: TGTGCCAGCAGTTTAAGGTGGACACTACAGAACACCGGGGAGCTGTTTTTT
CDR3 protein: CASSLRWTLQNTGELFF

V gene: TRBV5-1
D gene: TRBD2
clone size: -
J gene: TRBJ2-3
CDR3 DNA: TGCGCCAGCAGAGGACTAGCGGGAGTCCTGAACACAGATACGCAGTATTTT
CDR3 protein: CASRGLAGVLNTDTQYF

V gene: TRBV7-2
D gene: TRBD2
clone size: many
J gene: TRBJ2-7
CDR3 DNA: TGTGCCAGCAGCCAAGATGGGACTAGCGGAGTGTACGAGCAGTACTTC
CDR3 protein: CASSQDGTSGVYEQYF

V gene: TRBV18
D gene: -
clone size: -
J gene: TRBJ2-7
CDR3 DNA: TGTGCCAGCTCACCCCCTTCCGGTCGTGAGCAGTACTTC
CDR3 protein: CASSPPSGREQYF

V gene: TRBV6-1
D gene: TRBD1
clone size: -
J gene: TRBJ1-3
CDR3 DNA: TGTGCCAGCAGTGCGCGACAGGGGGCTGGAAACACCATATATTTT
CDR3 protein: CASSARQGAGNTIYF

V gene: TRBV6-5
D gene: TRBD1
clone size: -
J gene: TRBJ2-1
CDR3 DNA: TGTGCCAGCAGTAACCCCCCCGGGACAGAGTTTATCTTC
CDR3 protein: CASSNPPGTEFIF

V gene: TRBV19
D gene: TRBD1
clone size: -
J gene: TRBJ2-2
CDR3 DNA: TGTGCCAGTAGACAGACAGGGGTAGACACCGGGGAGCTGTTTTTT
CDR3 protein: CASRQTGVDTGELFF

V gene: TRBV11-2
D gene: TRBD1
clone size: -
J gene: TRBJ1-4
CDR3 DNA: TGTGCCAGCAGCTTGGTCACAGGGGGCCGTGAAAAACTGTTTTTT
CDR3 protein: CASSLVTGGREKLFF

V gene: TRBV6-6
D gene: -
clone size: once
J gene: TRBJ2-6
CDR3 DNA: TGTGCCAGTTCAGGACCTGGGGCCAACGTCCTGACTTTC
CDR3 protein: CASSGPGANVLTF

V gene: TRBV19
D gene: TRBD1
clone size: -
J gene: TRBJ1-3
CDR3 DNA: TGTGCCAGTGGACAGGGGGCTGGAAACACCATATATTTT
CDR3 protein: CASGQGAGNTIYF

V gene: TRBV30
D gene: -
clone size: few
J gene: TRBJ2-7
CDR3 DNA: TGTGCCTGGAGTCCGGGTAATTACGAGCAGTACTTC
CDR3 protein: CAWSPGNYEQYF

V gene: TRBV5-1
D gene: -
clone size: -
J gene: TRBJ1-2
CDR3 DNA: TGCGCCAGCAGCCAAGAGGACGGACGAATAGATGGCTACACCTTC
CDR3 protein: CASSQEDGRIDGYTF